This T cell receptor beta chain appears in the sequencing data of a study of OX40 agonist ivuxolimab in advanced cancers. On the study more broadly: Hepatocellular carcinoma, melanoma, renal cell or head and neck cancer affected the dose-escalation patients. Antecedent anti-PD-1, anti-PD-L1 or anti-CTLA-4 therapy was permissible, with 40% having received some.

Libraries were prepared by immunoSEQ multiplex PCR; TCRdb keeps only in-frame clonotypes and omits some of them. The sample has about 83,000 clones; 75% to 95% are singletons. General study results and limits: CD8+ T cells averaged more expanded clones than CD4+.

The CDR3 length is 14 residues. Trimming cost V 5 bases and J 4 bases; bases outside gene matches: 7. Germline values: CDR1 SGHVS, CDR2 FQNEAQ. With regard to this clone: Its cognate antigen is unknown.

This clonotype was sampled from an adult with an advanced solid tumor such as melanoma, head and neck, liver or kidney cancer. Sequenced here: CD4+ or CD8+ T cells sorted from blood, sampled in a trial of the OX40 agonist ivuxolimab. This chain joins TRBV7-8 and TRBJ2-7; TRBD2 aligns across 8 bases. The CDR3 region has the DNA TGTGCCAGCAGCCTCGGGACTAGTCGTTACGAGCAGTACTTC. This gives the protein CASSLGTSRYEQYF.